One TCR beta chain is described in this entry. The V gene's germline CDR1 is MDHEN and CDR2 SYDVKM. V lost 1 base, J lost 5 bases, and 11 bases lay in between. The CDR3 is 14 amino acids. This specimen belongs to a study of CD8 T cells in Susac syndrome. Random hexamers were used to reverse transcribe an amount of roughly 0.5 to 1 ug RNA. A single record per CDR3 protein comes from TCRdb applying MiXCR to the immunoSEQ multiplex PCR reads. The sample yields about 150,000 distinct CDR3 sequences, 90% to 97% seen once. This TCR came from a human donor with Susac syndrome. This rearrangement joins TRBV28 to TRBJ1-2, with D perhaps TRBD1 (5 bases). Sequencing used CD4+ T cells from PBMCs. CDR3 sequence reads: CASSLSLGGYGYTF. The CDR3 nucleotides are TGTGCCAGCAGTTTATCGCTGGGGGGGTATGGCTACACCTTC.